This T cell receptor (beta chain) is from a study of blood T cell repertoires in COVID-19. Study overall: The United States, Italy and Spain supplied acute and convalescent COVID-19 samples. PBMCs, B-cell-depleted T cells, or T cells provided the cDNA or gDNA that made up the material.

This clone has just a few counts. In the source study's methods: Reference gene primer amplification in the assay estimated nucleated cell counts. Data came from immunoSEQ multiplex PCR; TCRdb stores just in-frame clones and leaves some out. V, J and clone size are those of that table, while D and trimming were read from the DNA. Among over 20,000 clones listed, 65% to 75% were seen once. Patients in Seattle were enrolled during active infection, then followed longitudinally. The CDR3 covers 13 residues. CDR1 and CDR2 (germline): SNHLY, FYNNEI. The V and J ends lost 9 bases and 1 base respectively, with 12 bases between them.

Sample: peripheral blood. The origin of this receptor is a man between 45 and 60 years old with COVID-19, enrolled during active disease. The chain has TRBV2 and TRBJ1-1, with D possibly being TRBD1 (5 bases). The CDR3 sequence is CASGAGPNTEAFF. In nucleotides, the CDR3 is TGTGCCAGTGGGGCGGGGCCGAACACTGAAGCTTTCTTT.